This T cell receptor (beta chain) was found in a study of T cell changes during pregnancy in multiple sclerosis. Sequencing used immunoSEQ multiplex PCR; TCRdb keeps in-frame clones, though not all of them. The sample has about 60,000 clones; roughly 96% are singletons. The CDR3 consists of 15 residues. Trimming stripped 3 bases from V and 0 bases from J, with 11 bases between. Germline loops: CDR1 KGHSH, CDR2 LQKENI. The receptor comes from a female donor with multiple sclerosis, enrolled in a pregnancy study. V and J are TRBV18 and TRBJ1-1; D is uncertain. The source was CD8+ T cells from peripheral blood mononuclear cells, collected after pregnancy. The CDR3 DNA sequence: TGTGCCAGCTCACCGGAGGGCCCTATGAACACTGAAGCTTTCTTT. Translating gives CASSPEGPMNTEAFF.